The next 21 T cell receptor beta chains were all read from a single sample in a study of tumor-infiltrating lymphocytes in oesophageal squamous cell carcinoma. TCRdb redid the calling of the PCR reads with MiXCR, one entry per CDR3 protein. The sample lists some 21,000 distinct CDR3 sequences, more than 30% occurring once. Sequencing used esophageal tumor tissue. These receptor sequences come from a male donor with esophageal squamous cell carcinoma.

CDR3 loop: CASSLGLAGGLDEQYF. The CDR3 nucleotides are TGTGCCAGCAGCTTAGGGCTAGCGGGAGGGTTGGACGAGCAGTACTTC. The J gene is TRBJ2-7, the V gene TRBV7-2; 12 bases align to TRBD2. The CDR3 loop spans 16 amino acids. V gave up 1 base and J gave up 5 bases; unmatched junction bases: 6. CDR1 is SGHTA, CDR2 FQGNSA, per germline.

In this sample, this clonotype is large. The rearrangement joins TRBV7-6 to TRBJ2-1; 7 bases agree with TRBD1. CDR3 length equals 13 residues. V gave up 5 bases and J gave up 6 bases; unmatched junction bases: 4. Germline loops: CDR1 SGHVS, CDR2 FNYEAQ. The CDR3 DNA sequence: TGTGCCAGCAGCCAGGGGGACCTCAATGAGCAGTTCTTC. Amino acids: CASSQGDLNEQFF. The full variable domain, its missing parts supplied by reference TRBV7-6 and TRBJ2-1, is GAGVSQSPRYKVTKRGQDVALRCDPISGHVSLYWYRQALGQGPEFLTYFNYEAQQDKSGLPNDRFSAERPEGSISTLTIQRTEQRDSAMYRCASSQGDLNEQFFGPGTRLTVL.

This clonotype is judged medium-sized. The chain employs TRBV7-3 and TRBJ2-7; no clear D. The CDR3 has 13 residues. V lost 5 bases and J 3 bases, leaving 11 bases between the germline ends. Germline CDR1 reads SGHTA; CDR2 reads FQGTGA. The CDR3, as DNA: TGTGCCAGCAGCCCCCTAGGCAGCTACGAGCAGTACTTC. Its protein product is CASSPLGSYEQYF.

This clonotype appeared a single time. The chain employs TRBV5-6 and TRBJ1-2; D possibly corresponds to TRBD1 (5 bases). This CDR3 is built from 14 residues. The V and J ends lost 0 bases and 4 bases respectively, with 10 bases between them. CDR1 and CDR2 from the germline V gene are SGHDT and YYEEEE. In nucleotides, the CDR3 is TGTGCCAGCAGCTTGGGGGGCCCGGGCTATGGCTACACCTTC. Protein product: CASSLGGPGYGYTF.

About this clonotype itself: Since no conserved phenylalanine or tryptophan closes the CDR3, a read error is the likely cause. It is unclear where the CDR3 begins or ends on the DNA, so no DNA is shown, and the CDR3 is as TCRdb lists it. The CDR3 sequence: CASSLVPENYGYTFGS. This chain connects TRBV5-1 to TRBJ2-7. Germline loops: CDR1 SGHRS, CDR2 YFSETQ. The CDR3 is 16 residues long, ends included.

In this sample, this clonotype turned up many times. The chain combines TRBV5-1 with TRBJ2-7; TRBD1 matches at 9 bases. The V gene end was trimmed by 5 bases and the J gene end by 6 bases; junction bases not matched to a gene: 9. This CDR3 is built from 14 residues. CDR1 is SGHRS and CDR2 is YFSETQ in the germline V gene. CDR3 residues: CASRSDRGNGEQYF. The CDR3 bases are TGCGCCAGCAGATCGGACAGGGGAAATGGCGAGCAGTACTTC.

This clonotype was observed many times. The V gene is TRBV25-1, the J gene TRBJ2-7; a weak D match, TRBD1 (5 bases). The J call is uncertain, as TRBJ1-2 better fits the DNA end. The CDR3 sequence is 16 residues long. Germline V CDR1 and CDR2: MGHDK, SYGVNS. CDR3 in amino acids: CASSDPRDFGGYGYTF. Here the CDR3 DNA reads TGTGCCAGCAGTGACCCTCGGGACTTCGGGGGTTATGGCTACACCTTC.

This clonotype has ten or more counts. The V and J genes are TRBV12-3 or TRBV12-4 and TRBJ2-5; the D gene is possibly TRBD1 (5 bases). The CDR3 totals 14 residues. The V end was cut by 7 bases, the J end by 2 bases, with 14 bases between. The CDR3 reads CASTGSSDQETQYF. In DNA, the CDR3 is TGTGCCAGCACAGGGTCCTCAGATCAAGAGACCCAGTACTTC.

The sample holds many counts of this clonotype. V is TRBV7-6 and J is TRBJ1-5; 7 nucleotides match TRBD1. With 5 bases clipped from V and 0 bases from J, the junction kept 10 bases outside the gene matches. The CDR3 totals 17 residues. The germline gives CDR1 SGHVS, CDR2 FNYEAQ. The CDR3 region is CASSPHPDRYSNQPQHF. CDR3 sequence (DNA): TGTGCCAGCAGCCCTCACCCGGACAGGTATAGCAATCAGCCCCAGCATTTT.

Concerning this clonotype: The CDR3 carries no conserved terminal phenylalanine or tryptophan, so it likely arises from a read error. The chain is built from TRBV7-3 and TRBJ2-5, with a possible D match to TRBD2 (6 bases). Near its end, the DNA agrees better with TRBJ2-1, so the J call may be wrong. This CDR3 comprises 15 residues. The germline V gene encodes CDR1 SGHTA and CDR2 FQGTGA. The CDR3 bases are TGTGCCAGCAGCTTAACGCGGGAACACATCAATGAGCAGTTCTTA. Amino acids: CASSLTREHINEQFL.

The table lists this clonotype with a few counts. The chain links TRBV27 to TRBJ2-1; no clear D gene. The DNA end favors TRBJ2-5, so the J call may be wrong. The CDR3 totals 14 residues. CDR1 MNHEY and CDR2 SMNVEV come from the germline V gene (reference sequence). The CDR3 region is CASSLGRRQETQYF. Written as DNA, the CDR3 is TGTGCCAGCAGCCTGGGCAGACGCCAAGAGACCCAGTACTTC.

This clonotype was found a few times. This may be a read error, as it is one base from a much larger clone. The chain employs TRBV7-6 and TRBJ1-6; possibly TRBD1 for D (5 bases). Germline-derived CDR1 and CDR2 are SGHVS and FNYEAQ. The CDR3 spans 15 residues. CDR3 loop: CASSLDPGTGSPPHF. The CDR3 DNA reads TGTGCCAGCAGCTTAGATCCGGGGACGGGTTCACCCCCCCACTTT.

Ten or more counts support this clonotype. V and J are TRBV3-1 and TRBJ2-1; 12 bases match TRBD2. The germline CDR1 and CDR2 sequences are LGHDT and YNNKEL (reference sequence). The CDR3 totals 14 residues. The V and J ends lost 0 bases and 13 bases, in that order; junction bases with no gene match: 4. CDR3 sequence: CASSQDLAGGEQFF. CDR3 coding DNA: TGTGCCAGCAGCCAAGATCTAGCGGGAGGGGAACAGTTCTTC.

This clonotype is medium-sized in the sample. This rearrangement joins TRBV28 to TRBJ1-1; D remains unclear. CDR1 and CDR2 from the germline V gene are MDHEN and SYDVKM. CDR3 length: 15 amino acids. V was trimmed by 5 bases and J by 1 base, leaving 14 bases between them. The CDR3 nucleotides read TGTGCCAGCAGTCCGGGAGATTACACGAACACTGAAGCTTTCTTT. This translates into CASSPGDYTNTEAFF.

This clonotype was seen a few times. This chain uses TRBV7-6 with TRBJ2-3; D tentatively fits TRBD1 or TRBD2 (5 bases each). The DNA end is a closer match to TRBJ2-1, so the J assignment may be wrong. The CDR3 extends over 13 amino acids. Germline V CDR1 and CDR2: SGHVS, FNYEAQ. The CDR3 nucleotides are TGTGCCAGCAGCGGGGGTAGCACAGATACGCAGTTCTTC. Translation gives CASSGGSTDTQFF.

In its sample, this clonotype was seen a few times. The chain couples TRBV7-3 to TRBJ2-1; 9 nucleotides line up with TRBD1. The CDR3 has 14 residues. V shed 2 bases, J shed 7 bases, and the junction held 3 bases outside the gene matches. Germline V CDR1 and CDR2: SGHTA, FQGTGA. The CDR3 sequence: CASSLGQGLNEQFF. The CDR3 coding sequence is TGTGCCAGCAGCTTAGGACAGGGGCTAAATGAGCAGTTCTTC.

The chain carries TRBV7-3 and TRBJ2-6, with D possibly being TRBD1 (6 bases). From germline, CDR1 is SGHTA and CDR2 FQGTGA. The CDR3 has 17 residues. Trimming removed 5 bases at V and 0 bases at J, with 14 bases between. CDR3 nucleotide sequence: TGTGCCAGCAGCCCTTGGGGGCGGATCTCTGGGGCCAACGTCCTGACTTTC. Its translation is CASSPWGRISGANVLTF.

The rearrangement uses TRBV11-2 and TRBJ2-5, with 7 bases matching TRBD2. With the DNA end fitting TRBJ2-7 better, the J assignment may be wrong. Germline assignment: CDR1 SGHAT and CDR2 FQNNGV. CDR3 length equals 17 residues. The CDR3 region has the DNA TGTGCCAGCACCGGAGGCGGGAGAGTTGTCAATCGCTACGAGCAGTACTTC. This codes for CASTGGGRVVNRYEQYF.

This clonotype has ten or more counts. In DNA form, the CDR3 reads TGTGCCAGCAGCTTACCAGGGAAACCCTACGAGCAGTACTTC. The encoded protein is CASSLPGKPYEQYF. V and J are TRBV7-9 and TRBJ2-7; the D gene is possibly TRBD1 (5 bases). In germline, CDR1 is SEHNR, CDR2 FQNEAQ (reference sequence). This CDR3 is built from 14 residues. V was clipped by 2 bases and J by 2 bases, with 10 bases between them.

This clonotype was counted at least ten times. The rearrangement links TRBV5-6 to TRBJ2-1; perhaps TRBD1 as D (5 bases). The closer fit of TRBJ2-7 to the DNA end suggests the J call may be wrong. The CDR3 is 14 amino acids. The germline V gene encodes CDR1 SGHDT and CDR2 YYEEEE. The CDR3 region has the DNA TGTGCCAGCAGCTTGAGGGGCAGGGTACACGAGCAGTACTTC. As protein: CASSLRGRVHEQYF.

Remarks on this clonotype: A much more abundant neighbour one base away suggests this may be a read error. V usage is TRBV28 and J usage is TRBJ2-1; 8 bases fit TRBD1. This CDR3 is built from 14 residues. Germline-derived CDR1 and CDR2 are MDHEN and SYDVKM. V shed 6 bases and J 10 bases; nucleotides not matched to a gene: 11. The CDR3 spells CASRGTGESYEQFF. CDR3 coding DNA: TGTGCCAGCAGGGGGACAGGAGAATCCTACGAGCAGTTCTTC.